The next 31 T cell receptor beta chains were all read from a single sample in a study of blood T cells in healthy people across ages. Together with a sample-barcoded 5' primer, a J-beta primer mix was included in a second PCR lasting roughly 7 to 11 cycles. TCRdb re-called the 5' RACE reads through MiXCR, storing one row per CDR3 protein. The table shows hundreds of thousands of distinct CDR3 sequences, with about 61% occurring only once. Sequenced input: blood. These receptors were taken from a man aged 35-49 years in good health.

CDR3 DNA: TGCGCCAGCAGCCTCCCGACAGGGGCAAGCACAGATACGCAGTATTTT. Protein: CASSLPTGASTDTQYF. The J gene is TRBJ2-3, the V gene TRBV5-1; TRBD1 agrees at 8 bases. This CDR3 contains 16 residues. Per germline, CDR1 SGHRS and CDR2 YFSETQ. Trimming took 4 bases from V and 0 from J; bases not matched to a gene: 7.

The rearrangement links TRBV1 to TRBJ2-3; TRBD2 is the table's D call and was not checked against the DNA. TRBV1 is shown as a pseudogene. This CDR3 contains 15 residues. CDR3 nucleotide sequence: TGCACGAGGACTAGCGGGAGAATAGGGGCAGATACGCAGTATTTT. Translating gives CTRTSGRIGADTQYF.

The rearrangement joins TRBV25-1 to TRBJ1-1; no reliable D call. The germline CDR1 and CDR2 sequences are MGHDK and SYGVNS. The V end was cut by 0 bases, the J end by 1 base, with 6 bases between. This CDR3 region has 14 residues. In DNA form, the CDR3 reads TGTGCCAGCAGTGAATACACCCGGAACACTGAAGCTTTCTTT. Translating gives CASSEYTRNTEAFF.

This chain uses TRBV12-3 or TRBV12-4 with TRBJ2-4, with TRBD2 as a possible D gene (7 bases). The length of the CDR3 is 16 residues. V was trimmed by 6 bases and J by 9 bases, leaving 24 bases between them. The CDR3 is CASRGVVFGGGGIQYF. In DNA, the CDR3 is TGTGCCAGCAGAGGGGTAGTTTTTGGAGGGGGGGGCATTCAGTACTTC.

The rearrangement links TRBV12-3 or TRBV12-4 to TRBJ2-1; TRBD2 matches at 9 bases. The CDR3 sequence is 15 residues long. V was clipped by 4 bases and J by 8 bases; unmatched bases: 9. This chain's CDR3 is CASSSPPEREDEQFF. The CDR3 DNA reads TGTGCCAGCAGTTCCCCTCCGGAGCGGGAGGATGAGCAGTTCTTC.

This chain joins TRBV12-3 or TRBV12-4 and TRBJ1-1; no clear D gene. Deletions cut 7 bases from V and 8 bases from J, with 11 bases between. The CDR3 has 11 residues. The CDR3 loop is CASNPVEEAFF. CDR3 coding DNA: TGTGCCAGCAACCCGGTGGAAGAAGCTTTCTTT.

The chain combines TRBV7-3 with TRBJ2-2, with unresolved D. The CDR3 sequence is 12 residues long. Per the germline V gene, CDR1 is SGHTA and CDR2 is FQGTGA. Trimming removed 5 bases at V and 6 bases at J, with 7 bases between. CDR3 nucleotides: TGTGCCAGCAGCCCGAAGCCCGGGGAGCTGTTTTTT. Its protein is CASSPKPGELFF. Drawing the rest from reference TRBV7-3 and TRBJ2-2, the complete variable domain is GAGVSQTPSNKVTEKGKYVELRCDPISGHTALYWYRQSLGQGPEFLIYFQGTGAADDSGLPNDRFFAVRPEGSVSTLKIQRTERGDSAVYLCASSPKPGELFFGEGSRLTVL.

This clonotype has just a few counts. The chain couples TRBV12-3 or TRBV12-4 to TRBJ2-3, with a tentative D call TRBD2 (5 bases). Trimming left V 7 bases short and J 1 base short, with 15 bases between. This CDR3 region has 15 residues. The CDR3 coding sequence is TGTGCCAGCATCGGTGGAGATAGCGGCACAGATACGCAGTATTTT. This sequence encodes CASIGGDSGTDTQYF.

The rearrangement joins TRBV6-6 to TRBJ2-5, with TRBD2 matching 7 bases. The end of the DNA aligns better with TRBJ2-7, so the J call may be wrong. CDR3 length: 12 residues. Germline V gene lookup returns CDR1 MNHNY and CDR2 SVGAGI (reference sequence). CDR3 loop: CASSSRGVEQYF. In DNA form, the CDR3 reads TGTGCCAGCAGCTCCCGGGGGGTCGAGCAGTACTTC.

The V gene is TRBV28, the J gene TRBJ1-6; the D gene is possibly TRBD1 (5 bases). Germline V gives CDR1 MDHEN, CDR2 SYDVKM. The germline V and J ends were trimmed by 2 bases and 5 bases, with 10 bases remaining between them. There are 15 residues in the CDR3. For the CDR3, the DNA is TGTGCCAGCAGTTTAGGGGCAGCAAATAATTCACCCCTCCACTTT. This gives the protein CASSLGAANNSPLHF.

The genes are TRBV5-6 and TRBJ2-7, with 12 bases matching TRBD2. Per germline, CDR1 SGHDT and CDR2 YYEEEE. The CDR3 is made up of 19 amino acids. V lost 0 bases and J lost 0; bases outside the gene matches: 10. The CDR3 DNA follows: TGTGCCAGCAGCTTGGTGGGACTAGCGGGCCTTACCGACTCCTACGAGCAGTACTTC. Amino acids: CASSLVGLAGLTDSYEQYF. Variable domain in full (rest from reference TRBV5-6 and TRBJ2-7): DAGVTQSPTHLIKTRGQQVTLRCSPKSGHDTVSWYQQALGQGPQFIFQYYEEEERQRGNFPDRFSGHQFPNYSSELNVNALLLGDSALYLCASSLVGLAGLTDSYEQYFGPGTRLTVT.

This clonotype showed up just once. The chain recombines TRBV29-1 with TRBJ2-4; 7 positions agree with TRBD2. The J call may be faulty, since TRBJ2-5 better matches the DNA end. The CDR3 is made up of 12 amino acids. Germline assignment: CDR1 SQVTM and CDR2 ANQGSEA. The CDR3 nucleotides read TGCAGCGCCGCTAGCGGCCAAGAGACCCAGTACTTC. Its translation: CSAASGQETQYF.

This clonotype was seen more than once but under ten times. The chain joins TRBV20-1 to TRBJ1-5, with 7 bases matching TRBD1. The CDR3 spans 15 residues. Per germline, CDR1 DFQATT and CDR2 SNEGSKA (reference sequence). V lost 4 bases to trimming and J lost 3 bases; unmatched junction nucleotides: 9. The DNA of the CDR3 is TGCAGTGCTACCGAGGGAGGGGGCGACAATCAGCCCCAGCATTTT. This encodes CSATEGGGDNQPQHF.

This clonotype was observed at least ten times. The chain carries TRBV12-3 or TRBV12-4 and TRBJ1-2; D is unclear. The CDR3 runs 12 residues. V gave up 5 bases and J gave up 8 bases, with 12 bases separating them. This CDR3 reads CASSTRLSGYTF. The CDR3 DNA is TGTGCCAGCAGTACCCGTCTATCCGGCTACACCTTC.

This clonotype was counted a few times. The gene calls are TRBV29-1 and TRBJ2-7; D remains unclear. The V and J ends lost 2 bases and 4 bases respectively, with 6 bases between them. This CDR3 has 11 amino acids. Germline V gives CDR1 SQVTM, CDR2 ANQGSEA. The CDR3 here is CSVETMYEQYF. Here the CDR3 DNA reads TGCAGCGTTGAAACGATGTACGAGCAGTACTTC.

The V call is TRBV12-3 or TRBV12-4, the J call TRBJ2-6; D remains unclear. The CDR3 spans 15 residues. V lost 5 bases and J lost 3, with 11 bases in between. The CDR3 DNA follows: TGTGCCAGCAGTCACAGACGTGATGGGGCCAACGTCCTGACTTTC. It specifies CASSHRRDGANVLTF.

The V call is TRBV15, the J call TRBJ2-6; D gene unclear. Germline V gene lookup returns CDR1 LNHNV and CDR2 YYDKDF (reference sequence). Trimming cost V 3 bases and J 0 bases, with 18 bases left between them. The CDR3 runs 19 residues. CDR3 nucleotides: TGTGCCACCAGCAGCGATATTACGGAACAGTACTCTGGGGCCAACGTCCTGACTTTC. It translates to CATSSDITEQYSGANVLTF.

Many counts were recorded for this clonotype. V is TRBV20-1 and J is TRBJ2-7; D not resolved. Trimming took off 6 bases at V and 5 bases at J, with 11 bases between the two ends. Germline assignment: CDR1 DFQATT and CDR2 SNEGSKA (reference sequence). There are 11 residues in the CDR3. DNA for the CDR3: TGCAGTGCCCAAAGTATCGACGAGCAGTACTTC. Translated: CSAQSIDEQYF.

CDR3 coding DNA: TGCAGTGCCAGCGAGACCTACGAGCAGTACTTC. Translation: CSASETYEQYF. The chain recombines TRBV20-1 with TRBJ2-7; D gene unclear. With 6 bases removed from V and 2 bases from J, the gap between germline ends came to 8 bases. Per germline, CDR1 DFQATT and CDR2 SNEGSKA (reference sequence). The CDR3 covers 11 residues.

This clonotype was picked up a small number of times. The chain recombines TRBV25-1 with TRBJ1-1; no clear D. The CDR3 has 12 amino acids. V was shortened by 3 bases and J by 11 bases, with 13 bases between the two germline ends. Germline CDR1 and CDR2: MGHDK and SYGVNS. The DNA for the CDR3 is TGTGCCAGCAGTGATCCTAGACGGTTGGCTTTCTTT. This codes for CASSDPRRLAFF.

The chain is built from TRBV7-2 and TRBJ2-5, with D tentatively TRBD2 (6 bases). The CDR3 is made up of 13 amino acids. Trimming shortened V by 5 bases and J by 11 bases, and 18 bases separated the two germline ends. Germline assignment: CDR1 SGHTA and CDR2 FQGNSA. CDR3 DNA sequence: TGTGCCAGCAGCGTGAATAGCGGAGATGAGCAGTACTTC. Translated, it gives CASSVNSGDEQYF.

The chain has TRBV24-1 and TRBJ1-1; 12 bases are a match to TRBD1. This CDR3 is 15 amino acids long. Unmatched junction bases numbered 5, after V lost 5 bases and J lost 5 bases. Germline lookup yields CDR1 KGHDR and CDR2 SFDVKD. Here the CDR3 DNA reads TGTGCCACCAGTGCCTGGGACAGGGGGCGAACTGAAGCTTTCTTT. Translated: CATSAWDRGRTEAFF.

This clonotype was seen more than once but under ten times. The chain couples TRBV14 to TRBJ1-2; D is undetermined. This CDR3 is 14 amino acids long. Germline V gene data show CDR1 as SGHDN and CDR2 as FVKESK. With 0 bases removed from V and 7 bases from J, the gap between germline ends came to 12 bases. The CDR3 region is CASSQDILVSGYTF. The CDR3 region has the DNA TGTGCCAGCAGCCAAGATATCCTTGTGAGTGGCTACACCTTC.

The rearrangement joins TRBV29-1 to TRBJ2-5; no clear D gene. Trimming removed 7 bases from V and 0 bases from J, with 9 bases in between. There are 12 residues in the CDR3. Germline V lookup: CDR1 SQVTM, CDR2 ANQGSEA. CDR3 loop: CSAGRYQETQYF. The CDR3 coding sequence is TGCAGCGCCGGAAGGTACCAAGAGACCCAGTACTTC.

In this sample, this clonotype turned up many times. This chain connects TRBV29-1 to TRBJ2-5, with 8 bases that match TRBD2. CDR3 length equals 14 residues. Germline loops: CDR1 SQVTM, CDR2 ANQGSEA. Trimming at V came to 3 bases and at J to 5 bases, leaving 8 bases not matched to a gene. The CDR3 here is CSVDIRGGRETQYF. For the CDR3, the DNA is TGCAGCGTTGACATCCGGGGGGGCCGGGAGACCCAGTACTTC.

This clonotype was seen only a few times. The chain links TRBV27 to TRBJ2-4; no firm D call. Trimming left V 5 bases short and J 0 bases short, with 8 bases between. CDR1 is MNHEY, CDR2 SMNVEV, per germline (reference sequence). The CDR3 extends over 14 amino acids. The CDR3 sequence: CASSRALAKNIQYF. For the CDR3, the DNA is TGTGCCAGCAGTAGGGCGCTAGCCAAAAACATTCAGTACTTC.

The chain couples TRBV5-6 to TRBJ1-4, with TRBD1 identical over 10 bases. The germline gives CDR1 SGHDT, CDR2 YYEEEE. With V trimmed by 4 bases and J by 7 bases, 7 bases remained unmatched. The CDR3 totals 15 residues. The CDR3 sequence: CASSNDRGLGEKLFF. CDR3 DNA sequence: TGTGCCAGCAGCAACGACAGGGGGCTTGGTGAAAAACTGTTTTTT.

A few counts support this clonotype. The V call is TRBV20-1, the J call TRBJ2-7, with D possibly being TRBD2 (5 bases). The germline gives CDR1 DFQATT, CDR2 SNEGSKA (reference sequence). This CDR3 comprises 14 residues. V was trimmed by 4 bases and J by 9 bases, leaving 22 bases between them. In DNA, the CDR3 is TGCAGTGCTAAGGTCGGGATTGACTACGATGGGCAGTACTTC. It codes for CSAKVGIDYDGQYF.

This clonotype has just a few counts. The rearrangement links TRBV27 to TRBJ1-2, with D maybe TRBD1 (6 bases). Germline V gene lookup returns CDR1 MNHEY and CDR2 SMNVEV (reference sequence). The length of the CDR3 is 15 residues. With 5 bases removed from V and 4 bases from J, the gap between germline ends came to 17 bases. The CDR3 loop reads CASSIQGGRIYGYTF. The CDR3 nucleotides read TGTGCCAGCAGTATACAGGGAGGGAGAATCTATGGCTACACCTTC.

This clonotype was observed a few times. The chain recombines TRBV7-3 with TRBJ2-5; the D gene is possibly TRBD2 (6 bases). The V gene's germline CDR1 is SGHTA and CDR2 FQGTGA. This CDR3 contains 18 residues. V lost 2 bases and J 3 bases, leaving 22 bases between the germline ends. CDR3 sequence (DNA): TGTGCCAGCAGCTTACGACCTCAAGGGAGGATAGGGGAAGAGACCCAGTACTTC. Residues: CASSLRPQGRIGEETQYF.

The chain recombines TRBV13 with TRBJ2-5; D remains unclear. CDR1 PRHDT and CDR2 FYEKMQ come from the germline V gene (reference sequence). The CDR3 totals 13 residues. V dropped 5 bases and J dropped 0 bases, with 7 bases sitting between them. The CDR3 region is CASSPADQETQYF. The CDR3, as DNA: TGTGCCAGCAGCCCGGCAGACCAAGAGACCCAGTACTTC. The full variable domain, completed using reference TRBV13 and TRBJ2-5, is AAGVIQSPRHLIKEKRETATLKCYPIPRHDTVYWYQQGPGQDPQFLISFYEKMQSDKGSIPDRFSAQQFSDYHSELNMSSLELGDSALYFCASSPADQETQYFGPGTRLLVL.